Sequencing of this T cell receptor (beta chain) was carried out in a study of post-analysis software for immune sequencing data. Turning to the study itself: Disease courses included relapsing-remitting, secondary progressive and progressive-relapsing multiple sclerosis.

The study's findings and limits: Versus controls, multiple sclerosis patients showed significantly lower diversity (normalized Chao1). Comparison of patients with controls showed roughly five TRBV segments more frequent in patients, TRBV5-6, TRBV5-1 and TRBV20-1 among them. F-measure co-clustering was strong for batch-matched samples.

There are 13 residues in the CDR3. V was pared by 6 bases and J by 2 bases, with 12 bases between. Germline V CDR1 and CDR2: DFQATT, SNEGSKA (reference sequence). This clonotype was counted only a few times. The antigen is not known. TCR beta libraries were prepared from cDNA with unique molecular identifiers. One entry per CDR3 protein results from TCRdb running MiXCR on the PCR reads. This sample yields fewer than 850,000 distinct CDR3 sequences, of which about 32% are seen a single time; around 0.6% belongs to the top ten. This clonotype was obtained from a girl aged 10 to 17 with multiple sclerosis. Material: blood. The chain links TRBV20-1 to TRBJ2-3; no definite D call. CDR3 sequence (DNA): TGCAGTGCCCCCGGCCAAGCCACAGATACGCAGTATTTT. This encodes CSAPGQATDTQYF.